A selection of T cell receptor beta chains follows, all from one sample in a study of neurological immune-mediated disorders. A single record per CDR3 protein comes from TCRdb applying MiXCR to the 5' RACE reads. The sample has around 90,000 distinct CDR3 sequences; less than 15% are singletons. The sample comprised PBMCs. Every receptor here comes from a female donor with HTLV-1-associated myelopathy (HAM/TSP). The CDR3 runs from the conserved cysteine through the conserved F or W. The D gene is left open where the match is weak. Not every row has a clone size; where given, it reads once, few, many or a size class.

J: TRBJ2-3; V: TRBV5-1; D: TRBD2; size: many; CDR3: CASRQGLAESTDTQYF; DNA: TGCGCCAGCAGACAAGGACTAGCGGAGAGCACAGATACGCAGTATTTT
J: TRBJ2-7; V: TRBV11-3; D: TRBD1; size: many; CDR3: CASSPTGDEQYF; DNA: TGTGCCAGCAGCCCGACAGGGGACGAGCAGTACTTC
J: TRBJ1-2; V: TRBV27; D: -; size: -; CDR3: CASSPTGTGNYGYTF; DNA: TGTGCCAGCAGCCCTACCGGGACGGGGAACTATGGCTACACCTTC
J: TRBJ2-6; V: TRBV28; D: TRBD2; size: many; CDR3: CASTARGAGANVLTF; DNA: TGTGCCAGCACCGCCCGGGGGGCTGGGGCCAACGTCCTGACTTTC
J: TRBJ2-4; V: TRBV28; D: TRBD1; size: once; CDR3: CASSLRGQGVLRAKNIQYF; DNA: TGTGCCAGCAGTTTGCGCGGACAGGGAGTACTACGAGCCAAAAACATTCAGTACTTC
J: TRBJ2-2; V: TRBV5-1; D: -; size: -; CDR3: CASSLEGPRDTGELFF; DNA: TGCGCCAGCAGCTTGGAGGGACCACGGGACACCGGGGAGCTGTTTTTT
J: TRBJ1-4; V: TRBV18; D: TRBD1; size: many; CDR3: CASSAQGAGTNEKLFF; DNA: TGTGCCAGCTCAGCCCAGGGGGCCGGAACTAATGAAAAACTGTTTTTT
J: TRBJ2-1; V: TRBV5-1; D: -; size: many; CDR3: CASSPGTIYNEQFF; DNA: TGCGCCAGCAGCCCCGGGACAATCTACAATGAGCAGTTCTTC
J: TRBJ2-2; V: TRBV4-3; D: TRBD2; size: many; CDR3: CASSQAPGGLAGAGDTGELFF; DNA: TGCGCCAGCAGCCAAGCACCAGGGGGACTAGCGGGGGCGGGGGACACCGGGGAGCTGTTTTTT
J: TRBJ1-4; V: TRBV7-2; D: -; size: many; CDR3: CASSLLGQTNEKLFF; DNA: TGTGCCAGCAGCTTACTAGGCCAGACTAATGAAAAACTGTTTTTT
J: TRBJ1-2; V: TRBV6-5; D: -; size: many; CDR3: CASSYSRDYGYTF; DNA: TGTGCCAGCAGTTACAGCAGGGACTATGGCTACACCTTC
J: TRBJ2-7; V: TRBV2; D: TRBD2; size: many; CDR3: CASSQRLAVYEQYF; DNA: TGTGCCAGCAGTCAACGACTAGCGGTCTACGAGCAGTACTTC
J: TRBJ2-1; V: TRBV4-1; D: TRBD2; size: few; CDR3: CANSQGSRDYLNEQFF; DNA: TGCGCCAACAGCCAAGGGAGTCGGGACTATCTGAATGAGCAGTTCTTC
J: TRBJ2-3; V: TRBV5-1; D: -; size: many; CDR3: CASSLAPESTDTQYF; DNA: TGCGCCAGCAGCTTGGCCCCAGAGAGCACAGATACGCAGTATTTT
J: TRBJ2-7; V: TRBV7-8; D: TRBD2; size: many; CDR3: CASSFYSGGLGEQYF; DNA: TGTGCCAGCAGCTTTTATAGCGGGGGGCTCGGTGAGCAGTACTTC
J: TRBJ1-1; V: TRBV5-1; D: -; size: many; CDR3: CASSLDVRVTEAFF; DNA: TGCGCCAGCAGCTTGGACGTGCGAGTCACTGAAGCTTTCTTT
J: TRBJ2-7; V: TRBV11-2; D: TRBD1; size: many; CDR3: CASSSGTGFREQYF; DNA: TGTGCCAGCAGCTCGGGGACAGGGTTCCGCGAGCAGTACTTC
J: TRBJ2-3; V: TRBV7-3; D: -; size: -; CDR3: CASSPEGLPTDTQYF; DNA: TGTGCCAGCAGCCCTGAAGGACTACCTACAGATACGCAGTATTTT
J: TRBJ2-6; V: TRBV6-5; D: TRBD1; size: many; CDR3: CASSYLGQGANVLTF; DNA: TGTGCCAGCAGTTACTTGGGACAGGGGGCCAACGTCCTGACTTTC
J: TRBJ2-6; V: TRBV6-6; D: TRBD1; size: many; CDR3: CASARGQGAGGANVLTF; DNA: TGTGCCAGCGCCAGGGGACAGGGGGCGGGAGGGGCCAACGTCCTGACTTTC
J: TRBJ2-7; V: TRBV20-1; D: -; size: -; CDR3: CSPLGGGDEQYF; DNA: TGCAGTCCATTGGGGGGCGGCGACGAGCAGTACTTC
J: TRBJ2-5; V: TRBV14; D: TRBD2; size: many; CDR3: CASSQGPSGPQETQYF; DNA: TGTGCCAGCAGCCAAGGGCCTAGCGGACCACAAGAGACCCAGTACTTC
J: TRBJ2-1; V: TRBV19; D: -; size: -; CDR3: CASSPTVGGKQFF; DNA: TGTGCCAGTAGCCCTACCGTGGGGGGTAAGCAGTTCTTC
J: TRBJ2-2; V: TRBV20-1; D: TRBD2; size: -; CDR3: CSARLAGLNTGELFF; DNA: TGCAGTGCTAGGCTAGCGGGTCTCAACACCGGGGAGCTGTTTTTT
J: TRBJ2-7; V: TRBV12-3/TRBV12-4; D: TRBD1; size: -; CDR3: CASSFQGAHGVYEQYF; DNA: TGTGCCAGCAGTTTCCAGGGGGCCCATGGGGTCTACGAGCAGTACTTC
J: TRBJ2-3; V: TRBV4-1; D: -; size: many; CDR3: CASSQVVGTATLDTQYF; DNA: TGCGCCAGCAGCCAAGTGGTTGGAACCGCGACCTTAGATACGCAGTATTTT
J: TRBJ2-3; V: TRBV2; D: -; size: many; CDR3: CASLVAGAGVGMDTQYF; DNA: TGTGCCAGCCTTGTGGCCGGCGCAGGAGTCGGGATGGATACGCAGTATTTT
J: TRBJ1-1; V: TRBV20-1; D: TRBD1; size: many; CDR3: CSARGQGDTEALF; DNA: TGCAGTGCTAGAGGACAGGGGGACACTGAAGCTCTCTTT
J: TRBJ1-1; V: TRBV5-1; D: TRBD1; size: many; CDR3: CASSARQGLNTEAFF; DNA: TGCGCCAGCAGCGCGAGACAGGGTTTGAACACTGAAGCTTTCTTT
J: TRBJ2-7; V: TRBV15; D: TRBD1; size: medium-sized; CDR3: CATSREAGGGVEQYF; DNA: TGTGCTACCAGCAGAGAGGCAGGGGGTGGGGTCGAGCAGTACTTC
J: TRBJ2-1; V: TRBV20-1; D: -; size: many; CDR3: CSARATGPQQRPFF; DNA: TGCAGTGCTAGAGCAACCGGGCCTCAACAGCGACCGTTCTTC
J: TRBJ2-5; V: TRBV9; D: TRBD2; size: many; CDR3: CASSVEGGASGGQETQYF; DNA: TGTGCCAGCAGCGTAGAGGGCGGGGCAAGCGGGGGGCAAGAGACCCAGTACTTC
J: TRBJ1-3; V: TRBV2; D: -; size: -; CDR3: CASSQEGGGSGNTIYF; DNA: TGTGCCAGCAGTCAGGAAGGAGGCGGCTCTGGAAACACCATATATTTT
J: TRBJ2-5; V: TRBV12-3/TRBV12-4; D: TRBD1; size: few; CDR3: CASSSTHQDRVGTQYF; DNA: TGTGCCAGCAGTTCCACGCACCAGGACAGGGTTGGGACCCAGTACTTC
J: TRBJ2-1; V: TRBV29-1; D: TRBD2; size: many; CDR3: CSAESLGTSGGAEQFF; DNA: TGCAGCGCGGAGAGCCTCGGGACTAGCGGGGGGGCTGAGCAGTTCTTC
J: TRBJ2-7; V: TRBV27; D: TRBD1; size: many; CDR3: CASSRRDRDHEQYF; DNA: TGTGCCAGCAGTCGACGGGACAGGGACCACGAGCAGTACTTC
J: TRBJ1-1; V: TRBV5-1; D: -; size: medium-sized; CDR3: CASSSGGGMNTEAFF; DNA: TGCGCCAGCAGCTCGGGCGGGGGTATGAACACTGAAGCTTTCTTT
J: TRBJ2-6; V: TRBV27; D: TRBD2; size: -; CDR3: CASSPTTSGGATGANVLTF; DNA: TGTGCCAGCAGTCCAACAACTAGCGGGGGGGCCACTGGGGCCAACGTCCTGACTTTC
J: TRBJ2-1; V: TRBV5-6; D: -; size: many; CDR3: CASSLGESAYNEQFF; DNA: TGTGCCAGCAGCTTGGGAGAATCTGCCTACAATGAGCAGTTCTTC
J: TRBJ2-1; V: TRBV28; D: -; size: many; CDR3: CASREQNNEQFF; DNA: TGTGCGAGCAGGGAACAGAACAATGAGCAGTTCTTC
J: TRBJ2-3; V: TRBV4-1; D: TRBD1; size: many; CDR3: CASSREDRARTDTQYF; DNA: TGCGCCAGCAGCCGGGAGGACAGGGCACGCACAGATACGCAGTATTTT
J: TRBJ2-7; V: TRBV11-2; D: -; size: many; CDR3: CASTRTRGSYEQYF; DNA: TGTGCCAGCACCCGAACAAGGGGCTCCTACGAGCAGTACTTC
J: TRBJ2-7; V: TRBV5-1; D: -; size: many; CDR3: CASSLDRPDYEQYF; DNA: TGCGCCAGCAGCTTGGACAGACCTGACTACGAGCAGTACTTC
J: TRBJ2-5; V: TRBV5-1; D: -; size: many; CDR3: CASSPTGTKETQYF; DNA: TGCGCCAGCAGCCCCACCGGGACCAAAGAGACCCAGTACTTC
J: TRBJ2-3; V: TRBV6-4; D: TRBD1; size: -; CDR3: CASSDGGTGADTQYF; DNA: TGTGCCAGCAGTGACGGTGGGACAGGGGCAGATACGCAGTATTTT
J: TRBJ2-2; V: TRBV5-1; D: -; size: many; CDR3: CASSSGAQPNTGELFF; DNA: TGCGCCAGCAGCTCAGGGGCACAACCAAACACCGGGGAGCTGTTTTTT
J: TRBJ2-7; V: TRBV12-3/TRBV12-4; D: -; size: many; CDR3: CASSLGREQYF; DNA: TGTGCCAGCAGTTTAGGGCGCGAGCAGTACTTC
J: TRBJ1-2; V: TRBV5-1; D: -; size: many; CDR3: CASSFADGSLGYGYTF; DNA: TGCGCCAGCAGCTTCGCCGACGGGAGTCTCGGCTATGGCTACACCTTC
J: TRBJ2-4; V: TRBV28; D: -; size: many; CDR3: CASSESLPGDLKNIQYF; DNA: TGTGCCAGCAGTGAATCCCTCCCAGGGGACCTCAAAAACATTCAGTACTTC
J: TRBJ2-5; V: TRBV9; D: -; size: many; CDR3: CASSKPQETQYF; DNA: TGTGCCAGCAGTAAACCTCAAGAGACCCAGTACTTC
J: TRBJ2-1; V: TRBV5-1; D: -; size: many; CDR3: CASSLEDWVDEQFF; DNA: TGCGCCAGCAGCTTGGAGGATTGGGTAGATGAGCAGTTCTTC
J: TRBJ2-7; V: TRBV7-8; D: -; size: many; CDR3: CASSLEKGGYEQYF; DNA: TGTGCCAGCAGCTTAGAGAAGGGTGGTTACGAGCAGTACTTC
J: TRBJ2-7; V: TRBV6-5; D: -; size: many; CDR3: CASSWTGTQSSYEQYF; DNA: TGTGCCAGCAGTTGGACCGGGACCCAGAGCTCCTACGAGCAGTACTTC
J: TRBJ2-5; V: TRBV2; D: -; size: -; CDR3: CASRYTGSWETQYF; DNA: TGTGCCAGTCGGTATACAGGGTCATGGGAGACCCAGTACTTC
J: TRBJ1-2; V: TRBV11-2; D: TRBD1; size: many; CDR3: CASSSPIQGASSYTF; DNA: TGTGCCAGCAGCTCACCTATTCAGGGGGCGTCTAGCTACACCTTC
J: TRBJ1-4; V: TRBV5-1; D: -; size: -; CDR3: CASRVPLGEKLFF; DNA: TGCGCCAGCAGAGTGCCCCTCGGCGAAAAACTGTTTTTT
J: TRBJ2-3; V: TRBV4-1; D: TRBD2; size: -; CDR3: CASSQDRAGGTDTQYF; DNA: TGCGCCAGCAGCCAAGACCGAGCGGGAGGCACAGATACGCAGTATTTT
J: TRBJ2-7; V: TRBV10-3; D: TRBD1; size: few; CDR3: CAIQDRTSSLDPEQYF; DNA: TGTGCCATTCAGGACAGGACTTCATCTCTCGATCCCGAGCAGTACTTC
J: TRBJ1-6; V: TRBV4-1; D: -; size: many; CDR3: CASSQGQWKHFHSPLHF; DNA: TGCGCCAGCAGCCAAGGACAGTGGAAACATTTTCATTCACCCCTCCACTTT
J: TRBJ2-2; V: TRBV4-2; D: TRBD2; size: many; CDR3: CASSQEGTSGNTGELFF; DNA: TGTGCCAGCAGCCAAGAAGGGACTAGCGGGAACACCGGGGAGCTGTTTTTT